This is a list of T cell receptor beta chains from one sample in a study of identifying expanded T cells in peripheral blood. Assay: immunoSEQ multiplex PCR; the TCRdb copy retains only in-frame clones and omits some. The table has tens of thousands of clones, around 90% seen once. The sample was blood. These receptors were taken from a person between 18 and 75 years old in good health. The CDR3 runs from the conserved cysteine through the conserved F or W. D genes are given only for firm matches. Expanded clones get a size class; other rows say once, few or many, or leave the size out.

. | TRBJ2-7 | TRBD2 | 16 | TRBV19 | TGTGCCAGTAGCCCCGGGGGGGTGGCAGGGCGCTACGAGCAGTACTTC | CASSPGGVAGRYEQYF
few | TRBJ1-3 | . | 14 | TRBV7-8 | TGTGCCAGCAGGACAGTAGGGGCTGGAAACACCATATATTTT | CASRTVGAGNTIYF
. | TRBJ2-7 | . | 14 | TRBV5-1 | TGCGCCAGCAGCGCCCCTAAGCGGGACAACGAGCAGTACTTC | CASSAPKRDNEQYF
. | TRBJ1-1 | TRBD1 | 14 | TRBV27 | TGTGCCAGCAGCCCGGGGTCGACAGGGAGAGGAGCTTTCTTT | CASSPGSTGRGAFF
. | TRBJ1-1 | . | 15 | TRBV4-1 | TGCGCCAGCAGCCACCGGGACGCGGGAACGACTGAAGCTTTCTTT | CASSHRDAGTTEAFF
. | TRBJ1-1 | . | 15 | TRBV6-5 | TGTGCCAGCACCCAGCGGGCCCCCCTGAACACTGAAGCTTTCTTT | CASTQRAPLNTEAFF
. | TRBJ2-5 | TRBD2 | 15 | TRBV30 | TGTGCCTGGGTCCGAGCGGGAGGTTTGCTAGAGACCCAGTACTTC | CAWVRAGGLLETQYF
. | TRBJ1-2 | . | 13 | TRBV6-5 | TGTGCCAGCAGCGCTACAGGGTACTATGGCTACACCTTC | CASSATGYYGYTF
. | TRBJ2-2 | TRBD1 | 15 | TRBV7-3 | TGTGCCAGCAGCCAGGGACAGGGAAGAACCGGGGAGCTGTTTTTT | CASSQGQGRTGELFF
. | TRBJ1-2 | . | 13 | TRBV23-1 | TGCGCCAGCAGTCAATGGGGTGGGCATGGCTACACCTTC | CASSQWGGHGYTF
. | TRBJ1-1 | . | 15 | TRBV27 | TGTGCCAGCAGTTCTCTACAGAGAGGGAACACTGAAGCTTTCTTT | CASSSLQRGNTEAFF
once | TRBJ2-1 | . | 13 | TRBV30 | TGTGCCTGGAGTGTAATCAGGGGCAATGAGCAGTTCTTC | CAWSVIRGNEQFF
. | TRBJ2-1 | TRBD1 | 15 | TRBV7-7 | TGTGCCAGCAGCCAGGGGGTATCGGGGCACAATGAGCAGTTCTTC | CASSQGVSGHNEQFF
. | TRBJ2-6 | . | 19 | TRBV19 | TGTGCCAGTACCCAAGTCCCTCTAGCGATAAACTCTGGGGCCAACGTCCTGACTTTC | CASTQVPLAINSGANVLTF
. | TRBJ1-2 | . | 13 | TRBV19 | TGTGCCAGTAGTTCAGGGTTTGGGAATGGCTACACCTTC | CASSSGFGNGYTF
. | TRBJ2-2 | TRBD1 | 15 | TRBV10-3 | TGTGCCATCAGTGTCGGACAGGGCCACACCGGGGAGCTGTTTTTT | CAISVGQGHTGELFF
once | TRBJ2-4 | . | 17 | TRBV21-1 | TGTGCCAGCAGGGGGGTAGGGCTTCTCTACGCCAAAAACATTCAGTACTTC | CASRGVGLLYAKNIQYF
. | TRBJ1-2 | TRBD1 | 16 | TRBV4-1 | TGCGCCAGCAGCCTCCTCCCGGGACAGGGGGTCTATGGCTACACCTTC | CASSLLPGQGVYGYTF
. | TRBJ1-4 | . | 17 | TRBV25-1 | TGTGCCAGCAGTGAATGGGTAGGGATTGAGCGGACTGAAAAACTGTTTTTT | CASSEWVGIERTEKLFF
. | TRBJ1-5 | . | 12 | TRBV6-5 | TGTGCCAGCAGTCCGCAAACAGGGATTCGGAATTTT | CASSPQTGIRNF
. | TRBJ1-1 | TRBD1 | 13 | TRBV5-1 | TGCGCCAGCAGCTGGGGACAGACCACTGAAGCTTTCTTT | CASSWGQTTEAFF
. | TRBJ1-1 | . | 11 | TRBV6-1 | TGTGCCAGCAGTGACGGGGGTGAAGCTTTCTTT | CASSDGGEAFF
. | TRBJ1-1 | TRBD1 | 14 | TRBV19 | TGTGCCAGTACCTATACAGGGGGTCACACTGAAGCTTTCTTT | CASTYTGGHTEAFF
. | TRBJ2-2 | . | 17 | TRBV5-6 | TGTGCCAGCAGCTTCCATCTATTCAACGCGAACACCGGGGAGCTGTTTTTT | CASSFHLFNANTGELFF
once | TRBJ2-2 | . | 13 | TRBV30 | TGTGCCTGGAGTGCCCCGGGCTTCAGGGAGCTGTTTTTT | CAWSAPGFRELFF
. | TRBJ1-1 | . | 15 | TRBV7-2 | TGTGCCAGCAGCGTCGGGACTCTTCGTCCGGCTGAAGCTTTCTTT | CASSVGTLRPAEAFF
. | TRBJ1-5 | . | 17 | TRBV27 | TGTGCCAGCAGCTTTGGCCCCGGGCGGATGAGCAATCAGCCCCAGCATTTT | CASSFGPGRMSNQPQHF
. | TRBJ2-1 | . | 14 | TRBV2 | TGTGCCAGCAGCGTGGGGAGCTCCTACAATGAGCAGTTCTTC | CASSVGSSYNEQFF
. | TRBJ1-5 | . | 15 | TRBV19 | TGTGCCAGTAGTATTCCCCGGCCGGGCAATCAGCCCCAGCATTTT | CASSIPRPGNQPQHF
. | TRBJ1-1 | TRBD1 | 12 | TRBV29-1 | TGCAGCGTCGACAGGGGATCGACTGAAGCTTTCTTT | CSVDRGSTEAFF
. | TRBJ2-7 | . | 13 | TRBV11-3 | TGTGCCAGCAGCTTAGGCTTGAACTACGAGCAGTACTTC | CASSLGLNYEQYF
. | TRBJ2-7 | . | 15 | TRBV27 | TGTGCCAGCAGTTTAGGGATGGCCTCCGGGAACGAGCAGTACTTC | CASSLGMASGNEQYF
. | TRBJ1-6 | . | 15 | TRBV7-6 | TGTGCCAGCAGCTTATCGGGGGGACGGGAATCACCCCTCCACTTT | CASSLSGGRESPLHF
. | TRBJ1-2 | . | 13 | TRBV5-1 | TGCGCCAGCAGCCCCGGGCCCTGGGATGGCTACACCTTC | CASSPGPWDGYTF
. | TRBJ1-1 | . | 17 | TRBV4-2 | TGTGCCAGCAGCCAATACCTAGTGGGACCCAAGAACACTGAAGCTTTCTTT | CASSQYLVGPKNTEAFF
. | TRBJ1-2 | . | 13 | TRBV15 | TGTGCCACCAGCCCAGACGGGAACTATGGCTACACCTTC | CATSPDGNYGYTF
. | TRBJ2-1 | . | 15 | TRBV11-2 | TGTGCCAGCAGCTTAGGGATGGGCGGCAACAATGAGCAGTTCTTC | CASSLGMGGNNEQFF
. | TRBJ1-5 | . | 15 | TRBV7-9 | TGTGCCAGCAGCGCACAGGGTTTGGGCAATCAGCCCCAGCATTTT | CASSAQGLGNQPQHF
. | TRBJ1-4 | TRBD1 | 18 | TRBV10-3 | TGTGCCATCAGTGAAGTAGGGACAGGGAATTTAACTAATGAAAAACTGTTTTTT | CAISEVGTGNLTNEKLFF
. | TRBJ2-7 | TRBD1 | 15 | TRBV6-5 | TGTGCCAGCAATCGCCGAGGGACAGACCTCTACGAGCAGTACTTC | CASNRRGTDLYEQYF
once | TRBJ2-3 | . | 13 | TRBV29-1 | TGCAGCGTAGTCACGGGGAACACAGATACGCAGTATTTT | CSVVTGNTDTQYF
once | TRBJ2-1 | . | 13 | TRBV4-2 | TGTGCCAGCAGCCCCCGGCGGGTAGATGAGCAGTTCTTC | CASSPRRVDEQFF